The 27 T cell receptor beta chains below come from one sample, sequenced in a study of T cells expressing NK-cell markers. TCRdb re-called the 5' RACE reads; every CDR3 protein appears as one record, without DNA. The sample table sets out 150,000 or so distinct CDR3 sequences. Sequencing was performed on blood T cells: a sorted CD56 or NKG2C T cell subset, CD4+ or CD8+ T cells, or bulk PBMC T cells (not recorded which). Receptors were obtained from a woman aged 50 to 60 in good health.

J is TRBJ2-2 and V is TRBV6-5; with no DNA, the TCRdb D assignment of TRBD1 cannot be verified. Germline assignment: CDR1 MNHEY and CDR2 SVGAGI. This CDR3 is built from 16 residues. CDR3 region: CASSYGGQGVTGELFF.

The gene calls are TRBV12-3 or TRBV12-4 and TRBJ2-6; TCRdb selects TRBD1, and the lack of DNA leaves this call unchecked. The CDR3 contains 15 residues. This CDR3 reads CASSGGTTGANVLTF.

The V call is TRBV5-4, the J call TRBJ2-5; the D call from TCRdb, TRBD1, cannot be confirmed without DNA. Germline assignment: CDR1 SGHNT and CDR2 YYREEE (reference sequence). The CDR3 is made up of 14 amino acids. CDR3 amino acids: CASSFNRGLETQYF.

The rearrangement uses TRBV20-1 and TRBJ2-3; with no DNA, the TCRdb D assignment of TRBD1 cannot be verified. The length of the CDR3 is 14 residues. CDR1 is DFQATT, CDR2 SNEGSKA, per germline (reference sequence). The CDR3 region is CSALRTEGSDTQYF.

This chain links TRBV12-3 or TRBV12-4 with TRBJ1-2; the TRBD1 assignment by TCRdb is unverifiable without DNA. The CDR3 runs 13 residues. CDR3 protein: CASSFLATGGYTF.

This rearrangement joins TRBV7-9 to TRBJ1-1; TCRdb outputs TRBD1, but without DNA this stays unchecked. Germline lookup yields CDR1 SEHNR and CDR2 FQNEAQ (reference sequence). The CDR3 loop spans 12 amino acids. The CDR3 spells CASSLVQGYSFF.

This chain links TRBV7-9 with TRBJ1-4. There are 15 residues in the CDR3. Germline V gene sequence: CDR1 SEHNR, CDR2 FQNEAQ (reference sequence). Here the CDR3 reads CASSSGTTTNEKLFF.

The gene calls are TRBV25-1 and TRBJ1-3; TCRdb calls TRBD1, which cannot be checked without DNA. Germline loops: CDR1 MGHDK, CDR2 SYGVNS. This CDR3 region has 14 residues. CDR3 region: CASSDDRVGNTIYF. The full variable domain, its missing parts supplied by reference TRBV25-1 and TRBJ1-3, is EADIYQTPRYLVIGTGKKITLECSQTMGHDKMYWYQQDPGMELHLIHYSYGVNSTEKGDLSSESTVSRIRTEHFPLTLESARPSHTSQYLCASSDDRVGNTIYFGEGSWLTVV.

The gene calls are TRBV6-2 or TRBV6-3 and TRBJ2-1; TCRdb outputs TRBD1, but without DNA this stays unchecked. This CDR3 is built from 13 residues. CDR1 and CDR2 (germline): MNHEY, SVGEGT. The CDR3 loop is CASSVRDNNEQFF.

The CDR3 here is CSAQVLAGKETQYF. The chain couples TRBV20-1 to TRBJ2-5; TCRdb selects TRBD2, and the lack of DNA leaves this call unchecked. CDR1 and CDR2 from the germline V gene are DFQATT and SNEGSKA (reference sequence). The length of the CDR3 is 14 residues.

The chain employs TRBV21-1 and TRBJ2-3; TCRdb reports TRBD2, a call that lacks DNA to check it against. TRBV21-1 is given as a pseudogene. The CDR3 length is 17 residues. Here the CDR3 reads CASSAGTSGEHTDTQYF.

The chain recombines TRBV11-3 with TRBJ2-7; without DNA, the TCRdb call of TRBD1 cannot be checked. Germline CDR1 reads SGHNT; CDR2 reads YENEEA. The CDR3 sequence is 17 residues long. This CDR3 is CASSYDRFRDPTYEQYF.

The chain has TRBV27 and TRBJ2-1; TCRdb reports TRBD1, a call that lacks DNA to check it against. The CDR3 extends over 16 amino acids. Germline V gene lookup returns CDR1 MNHEY and CDR2 SMNVEV (reference sequence). CDR3 in amino acids: CASSPGTDISYNEQFF.

V and J are TRBV7-9 and TRBJ2-7; as DNA is missing, the TRBD2 call by TCRdb cannot be tested. Germline V gene lookup returns CDR1 SEHNR and CDR2 FQNEAQ (reference sequence). CDR3 length: 15 residues. CDR3 protein: CASSGGGGSSYEQYF.

CDR3 residues: CASSFGGGRKTQYF. The V and J genes are TRBV13 and TRBJ2-5; lacking DNA, the TRBD1 call made by TCRdb goes unchecked. CDR1 is PRHDT and CDR2 is FYEKMQ in the germline V gene (reference sequence). This CDR3 region has 14 residues.

V gene TRBV29-1 combines with J gene TRBJ2-7; as DNA is missing, the TRBD1 call by TCRdb cannot be tested. The CDR3 spans 12 residues. Germline V lookup: CDR1 SQVTM, CDR2 ANQGSEA. Here the CDR3 reads CSARTGGWEQYF.

The genes are TRBV5-1 and TRBJ1-1. The CDR3 has 15 amino acids. Looked up from germline, CDR1 is SGHRS and CDR2 is YFSETQ. This chain's CDR3 is CASSWEGREVTEAFF.

The chain is built from TRBV5-1 and TRBJ2-2; TCRdb designates TRBD1, a call that cannot be tested without DNA. This CDR3 comprises 11 residues. From germline, CDR1 is SGHRS and CDR2 YFSETQ. The CDR3 region is CASSAGTGLFF.

The rearrangement uses TRBV11-3 and TRBJ2-1; TCRdb designates TRBD1, a call that cannot be tested without DNA. Germline CDR1 SGHNT, CDR2 YENEEA. The CDR3 has 14 residues. CDR3 sequence reads: CASSLRGNHNEQFF.

The rearrangement links TRBV7-2 to TRBJ2-1; TCRdb outputs TRBD1, but without DNA this stays unchecked. The CDR3 sequence is 18 residues long. CDR1 and CDR2 (germline): SGHTA, FQGNSA. CDR3 sequence: CASSLTGSLRGFYNEQFF.

The gene calls are TRBV4-1 and TRBJ1-1. The CDR3 is 13 amino acids. The germline CDR1 and CDR2 sequences are MGHRA and YSYEKL. The CDR3 sequence is CASSQFLLTEAFF.

The V call is TRBV3-1, the J call TRBJ2-5. From germline, CDR1 is LGHDT and CDR2 YNNKEL (reference sequence). CDR3 length: 12 amino acids. The CDR3 is CASSPLQETQYF.

The V and J genes are TRBV12-3 or TRBV12-4 and TRBJ2-7. The CDR3 has 14 amino acids. The CDR3 sequence: CASSLAPETYEQYF.

The chain employs TRBV20-1 and TRBJ2-5; TCRdb names TRBD2, which stays unverified in the absence of DNA. Germline V gene sequence: CDR1 DFQATT, CDR2 SNEGSKA (reference sequence). This CDR3 has 15 residues. CDR3 residues: CSARVRLAGGETQYF.

The chain links TRBV2 to TRBJ2-1; TCRdb names TRBD1, which stays unverified in the absence of DNA. This CDR3 is 14 amino acids long. CDR1 and CDR2 (germline): SNHLY, FYNNEI. The CDR3 sequence is CASSGQGGLYEQFF.

This sequence joins TRBV13 and TRBJ2-3; the TCRdb call, TRBD2, lacks DNA for checking. The CDR3 sequence is 18 residues long. In germline, CDR1 is PRHDT, CDR2 FYEKMQ (reference sequence). CDR3 protein: CASSLGSLAGGSTDTQYF.

This chain links TRBV5-6 with TRBJ2-1; TCRdb picks TRBD2, but there is no DNA to check that call. The CDR3 sequence is 15 residues long. Germline V lookup: CDR1 SGHDT, CDR2 YYEEEE. The CDR3 reads CASSLAGDRANEQFF.